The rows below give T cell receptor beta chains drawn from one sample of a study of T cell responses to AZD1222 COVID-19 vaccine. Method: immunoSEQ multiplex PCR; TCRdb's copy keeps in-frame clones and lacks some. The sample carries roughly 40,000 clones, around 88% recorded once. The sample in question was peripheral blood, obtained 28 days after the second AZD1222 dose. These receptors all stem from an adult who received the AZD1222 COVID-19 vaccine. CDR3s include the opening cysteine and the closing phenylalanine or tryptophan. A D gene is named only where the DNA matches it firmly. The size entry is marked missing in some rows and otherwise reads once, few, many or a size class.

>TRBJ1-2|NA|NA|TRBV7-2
CASSPQDGSYGYTF
TGTGCCAGCAGCCCTCAGGACGGCAGTTATGGCTACACCTTC
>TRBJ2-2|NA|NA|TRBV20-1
CSASSDPTIKSKTGELFF
TGCAGTGCTAGTTCTGACCCAACAATCAAGTCGAAAACCGGGGAGCTGTTTTTT
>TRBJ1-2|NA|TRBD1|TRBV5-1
CASSLVPGQNYGYTF
TGCGCCAGCAGCTTGGTCCCGGGACAGAACTATGGCTACACCTTC
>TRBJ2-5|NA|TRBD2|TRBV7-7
CASSFGLAGAQETQYF
TGTGCCAGCAGCTTCGGACTAGCGGGGGCCCAAGAGACCCAGTACTTC
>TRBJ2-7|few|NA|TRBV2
CASSEHLAGAEQYF
TGTGCCAGCAGTGAGCATCTCGCGGGGGCCGAGCAGTACTTC
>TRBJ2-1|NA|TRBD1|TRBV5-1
CASSPSAGGNEQFF
TGCGCCAGCAGCCCTAGTGCAGGGGGCAATGAGCAGTTCTTC
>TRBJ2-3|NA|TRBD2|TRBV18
CASSPLTRLAGVGDTQYF
TGTGCCAGCTCACCACTTACGAGACTAGCGGGAGTAGGAGATACGCAGTATTTT
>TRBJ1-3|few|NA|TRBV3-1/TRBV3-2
CASSQDLGNPGNTIYF
TGTGCCAGCAGCCAAGATTTAGGGAATCCTGGAAACACCATATATTTT
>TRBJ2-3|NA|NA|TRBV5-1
CASSLNWGSTDTQYF
TGCGCCAGCAGCTTGAATTGGGGGAGCACAGATACGCAGTATTTT
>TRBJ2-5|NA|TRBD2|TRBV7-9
CASSLGGTSGHGETQYF
TGTGCCAGCAGCTTAGGGGGGACTAGCGGACACGGGGAGACCCAGTACTTC
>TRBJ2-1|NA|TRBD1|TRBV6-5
CASSYRTGGKNEQFF
TGTGCCAGCAGTTACAGGACAGGGGGCAAAAATGAGCAGTTCTTC
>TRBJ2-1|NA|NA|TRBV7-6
CASSSERLHYNEQFF
TGTGCCAGCAGTTCGGAGCGACTACATTACAATGAGCAGTTCTTC
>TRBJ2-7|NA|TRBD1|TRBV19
CASSGQAWTYEQYF
TGTGCCAGTAGTGGACAGGCGTGGACCTACGAGCAGTACTTC
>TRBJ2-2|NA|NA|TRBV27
CASSPSFNTGELFF
TGTGCCAGCAGTCCAAGTTTTAACACCGGGGAGCTGTTTTTT
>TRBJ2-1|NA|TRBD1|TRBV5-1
CASSLFDRGDEQFF
TGCGCCAGCAGCTTGTTCGACAGGGGAGATGAGCAGTTCTTC
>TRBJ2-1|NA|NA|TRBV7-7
CASSLEADNEQFF
TGTGCTAGCAGCTTAGAAGCCGACAATGAGCAGTTCTTC
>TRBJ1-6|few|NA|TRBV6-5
CASSLFGRGNSPLHF
TGTGCCAGCAGTTTATTCGGTAGGGGAAATTCACCCCTCCACTTT
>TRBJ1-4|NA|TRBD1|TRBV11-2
CASSSQGGKNWEKLFF
TGTGCCAGCAGCTCCCAGGGGGGGAAAAACTGGGAAAAACTGTTTTTT
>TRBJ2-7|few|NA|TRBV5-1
CASSLVDGAAYEQYF
TGCGCCAGCAGCTTGGTGGACGGGGCCGCCTACGAGCAGTACTTC
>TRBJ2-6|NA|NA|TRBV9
CASSLQGPGANVLTF
TGTGCCAGCAGCCTACAGGGCCCTGGGGCCAACGTCCTGACTTTC
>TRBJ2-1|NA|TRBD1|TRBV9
CASSVADRGNNEQFF
TGTGCCAGCAGCGTAGCGGACAGGGGGAACAATGAGCAGTTCTTC
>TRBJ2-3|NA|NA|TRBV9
CASSVDVGGSTDTQYF
TGTGCCAGCAGCGTAGACGTAGGCGGTAGCACAGATACGCAGTATTTT
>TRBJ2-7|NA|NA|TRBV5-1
CASSLDGGGASYEQYF
TGCGCCAGCAGCTTGGATGGCGGTGGGGCTTCCTACGAGCAGTACTTC
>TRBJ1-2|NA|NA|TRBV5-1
CASSSNQYFVTVHYGYTF
TGCGCCAGCAGCTCCAATCAATACTTCGTGACAGTTCACTATGGCTACACCTTC
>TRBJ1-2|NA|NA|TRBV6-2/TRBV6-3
CASSTSRDPYGYTF
TGTGCCAGCAGTACCTCCAGGGACCCCTATGGCTACACCTTC
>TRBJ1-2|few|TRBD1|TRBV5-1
CASSLAGTGGEGYTF
TGCGCCAGCAGCTTAGCCGGGACAGGGGGCGAAGGCTACACCTTC
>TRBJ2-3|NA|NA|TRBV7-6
CASSIPGGTDTQYF
TGTGCCAGCAGCATCCCAGGGGGGACAGATACGCAGTATTTT
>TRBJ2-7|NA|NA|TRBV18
CASSPKDGSYEQYF
TGTGCCAGCTCACCAAAGGACGGATCCTACGAGCAGTACTTC
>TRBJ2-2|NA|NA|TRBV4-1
CASSFGSHTGELFF
TGCGCCAGCAGCTTTGGCAGCCACACCGGGGAGCTGTTTTTT
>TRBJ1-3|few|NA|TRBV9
CASSTLDTLGNTIYF
TGTGCCAGCAGCACTCTCGACACTCTTGGAAACACCATATATTTT
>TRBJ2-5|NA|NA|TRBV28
CASSLPSLRRETQYF
TGTGCCAGCAGTTTGCCTAGTTTGAGAAGAGAGACCCAGTACTTC
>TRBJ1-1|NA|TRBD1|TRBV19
CASTRTGKNTEAFF
TGTGCCAGTACCAGGACAGGGAAAAACACTGAAGCTTTCTTT
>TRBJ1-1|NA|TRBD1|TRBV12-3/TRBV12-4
CASSLQGGTEAFF
TGTGCCAGCAGTTTACAGGGGGGCACTGAAGCTTTCTTT
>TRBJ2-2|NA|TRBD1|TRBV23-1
CARGTENTGELFF
TGCGCCAGAGGGACAGAAAACACCGGGGAGCTGTTTTTT
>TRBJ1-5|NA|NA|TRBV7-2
CASSLGRGSIPQHF
TGTGCCAGCAGCTTAGGAAGGGGTTCCATCCCCCAGCATTTT
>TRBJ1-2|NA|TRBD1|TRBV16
CASSQSWTGDYYGYTF
TGTGCCAGCAGCCAATCGTGGACAGGGGACTACTATGGCTACACCTTC
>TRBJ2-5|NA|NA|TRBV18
CASSPPAYQETQYF
TGTGCCAGCTCACCACCGGCCTACCAAGAGACCCAGTACTTC
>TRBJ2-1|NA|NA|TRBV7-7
CASSPATGRGNEQFF
TGTGCTAGCAGCCCCGCCACAGGAAGGGGCAATGAGCAGTTCTTC
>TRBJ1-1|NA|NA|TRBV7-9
CASSLPRAVAFF
TGTGCCAGCAGCTTACCCCGGGCTGTTGCTTTCTTT
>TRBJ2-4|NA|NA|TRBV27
CASSLLGEAKNIQYF
TGTGCCAGCAGTTTGCTGGGGGAGGCCAAAAACATTCAGTACTTC
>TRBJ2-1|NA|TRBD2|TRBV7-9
CASSLGLAVVGEQFF
TGTGCCAGCAGCTTGGGACTAGCGGTGGTCGGTGAGCAGTTCTTC
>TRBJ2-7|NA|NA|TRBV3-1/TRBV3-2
CASGTNYEQYF
TGTGCCAGTGGGACAAACTACGAGCAGTACTTC
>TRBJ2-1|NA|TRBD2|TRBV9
CASSVALAGVYNEQFF
TGTGCCAGCAGCGTAGCCCTAGCGGGGGTCTACAATGAGCAGTTCTTC
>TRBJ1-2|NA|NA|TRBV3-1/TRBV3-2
CASSQGTDRSYGYTF
TGTGCCAGCAGCCAAGGGACTGACAGGAGCTATGGCTACACCTTC
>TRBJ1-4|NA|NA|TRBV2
CASSEAGGEKLFF
TGTGCCAGCAGTGAAGCCGGGGGGGAAAAACTGTTTTTT
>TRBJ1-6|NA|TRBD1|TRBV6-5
CASSSGQAYNSPLHF
TGTGCCAGCAGTAGCGGACAGGCCTATAATTCACCCCTCCACTTT
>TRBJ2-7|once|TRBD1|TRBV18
CASSLTGDEQYF
TGTGCCAGCTCACTGACAGGGGACGAGCAGTACTTC
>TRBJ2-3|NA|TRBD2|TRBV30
CAWSGASGNTDTQYF
TGTGCCTGGAGTGGGGCTAGCGGGAACACAGATACGCAGTATTTT
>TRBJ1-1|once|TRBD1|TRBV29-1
CSVQGALLNTEAFF
TGCAGCGTCCAGGGGGCACTTTTGAACACTGAAGCTTTCTTT
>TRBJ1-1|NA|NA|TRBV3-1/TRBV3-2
CASSQQTGMGGTEAFF
TGTGCCAGCAGCCAACAAACAGGGATGGGAGGCACTGAAGCTTTCTTT
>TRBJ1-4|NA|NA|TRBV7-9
CASSSPRDANEKLFF
TGTGCCAGCAGCTCCCCGCGGGACGCTAATGAAAAACTGTTTTTT
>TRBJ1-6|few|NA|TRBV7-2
CASSLRAPGYNSPLHF
TGTGCCAGCAGCCTACGGGCCCCGGGTTATAATTCACCCCTCCACTTT
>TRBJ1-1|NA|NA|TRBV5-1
CASSAQASNTEAFF
TGCGCCAGCAGCGCGCAGGCTTCGAACACTGAAGCTTTCTTT
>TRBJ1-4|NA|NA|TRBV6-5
CASSYSNYPTNEKLFF
TGTGCCAGCAGTTACTCGAATTACCCAACTAATGAAAAACTGTTTTTT
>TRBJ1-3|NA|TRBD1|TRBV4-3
CASSLDRASGNTIYF
TGCGCCAGCAGCCTTGACAGGGCCTCTGGAAACACCATATATTTT
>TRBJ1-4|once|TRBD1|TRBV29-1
CSALTGEWGEKLFF
TGCAGCGCACTGACAGGGGAGTGGGGTGAAAAACTGTTTTTT
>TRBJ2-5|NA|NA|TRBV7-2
CASSFGTQETQYF
TGTGCCAGCAGCTTTGGGACTCAAGAGACCCAGTACTTC
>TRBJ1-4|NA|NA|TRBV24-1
CATSDLTGNMDEKLFF
TGTGCCACCAGTGATTTAACAGGAAATATGGATGAAAAACTGTTTTTT
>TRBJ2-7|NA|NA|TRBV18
CASSPAGDHEQYF
TGTGCCAGCTCTCCGGCCGGGGACCACGAGCAGTACTTC